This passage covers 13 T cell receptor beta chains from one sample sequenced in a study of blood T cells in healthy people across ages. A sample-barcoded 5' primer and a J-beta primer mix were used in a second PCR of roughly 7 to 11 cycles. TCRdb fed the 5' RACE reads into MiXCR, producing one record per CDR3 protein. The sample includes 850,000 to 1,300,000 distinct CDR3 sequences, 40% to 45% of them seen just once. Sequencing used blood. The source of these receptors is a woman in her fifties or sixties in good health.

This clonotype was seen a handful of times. CDR3 region: CATSRGWNGGVDEQYF. The CDR3 DNA is TGTGCCACCTCCCGGGGTTGGAACGGGGGGGTTGACGAGCAGTACTTC. The rearrangement links TRBV6-5 to TRBJ2-7, with 8 bases matching TRBD2. The trim removed 10 bases at V and 5 bases at J, leaving 19 bases unmatched. CDR3 length equals 16 residues. Germline V gene lookup returns CDR1 MNHEY and CDR2 SVGAGI.

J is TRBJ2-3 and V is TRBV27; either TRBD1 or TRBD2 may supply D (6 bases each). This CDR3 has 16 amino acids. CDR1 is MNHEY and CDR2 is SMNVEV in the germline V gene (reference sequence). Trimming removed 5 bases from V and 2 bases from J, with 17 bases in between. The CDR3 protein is CASSTNLGGPTDTQYF. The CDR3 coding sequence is TGTGCCAGCAGTACTAATTTAGGGGGGCCCACAGATACGCAGTATTTT.

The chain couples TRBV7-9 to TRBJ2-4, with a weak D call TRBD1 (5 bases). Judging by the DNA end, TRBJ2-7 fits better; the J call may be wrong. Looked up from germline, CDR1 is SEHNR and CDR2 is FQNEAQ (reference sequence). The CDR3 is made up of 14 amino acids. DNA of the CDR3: TGTGCCAGCAGCTTCGGCAGGGATTCTGACGAGCAGTACTTC. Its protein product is CASSFGRDSDEQYF.

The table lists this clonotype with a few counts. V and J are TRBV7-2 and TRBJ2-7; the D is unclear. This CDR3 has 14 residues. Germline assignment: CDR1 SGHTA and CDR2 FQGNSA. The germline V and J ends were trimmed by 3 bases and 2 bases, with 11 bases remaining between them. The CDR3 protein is CASSFPNPTYEQYF. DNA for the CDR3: TGTGCCAGCAGCTTTCCTAATCCAACCTACGAGCAGTACTTC.

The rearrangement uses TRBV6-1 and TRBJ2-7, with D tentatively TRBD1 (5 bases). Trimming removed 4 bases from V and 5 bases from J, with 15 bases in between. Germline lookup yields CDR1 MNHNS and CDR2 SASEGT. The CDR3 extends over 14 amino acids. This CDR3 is CASSGRRQRNEQYF. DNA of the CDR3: TGTGCCAGCAGTGGGCGGAGACAGCGTAACGAGCAGTACTTC.

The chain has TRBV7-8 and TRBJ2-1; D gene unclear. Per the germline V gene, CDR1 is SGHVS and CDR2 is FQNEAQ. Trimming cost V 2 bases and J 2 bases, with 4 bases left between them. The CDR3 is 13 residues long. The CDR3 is CASSLMAYNEQFF. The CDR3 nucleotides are TGTGCCAGCAGCTTAATGGCCTACAATGAGCAGTTCTTC.

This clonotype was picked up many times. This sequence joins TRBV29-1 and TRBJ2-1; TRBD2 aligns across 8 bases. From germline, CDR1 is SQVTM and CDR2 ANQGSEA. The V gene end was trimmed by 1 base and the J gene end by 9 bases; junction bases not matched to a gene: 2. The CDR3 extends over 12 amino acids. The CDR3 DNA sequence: TGCAGCGTTGAAGCGGGAGGGGTTGAGCAGTTCTTC. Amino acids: CSVEAGGVEQFF.

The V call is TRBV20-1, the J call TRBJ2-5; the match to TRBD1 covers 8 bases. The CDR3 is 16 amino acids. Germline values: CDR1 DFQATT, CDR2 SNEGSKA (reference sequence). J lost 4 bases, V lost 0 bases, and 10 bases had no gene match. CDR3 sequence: CSAREPGQGRVETQYF. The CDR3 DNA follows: TGCAGTGCTAGAGAGCCTGGACAGGGACGGGTAGAGACCCAGTACTTC.

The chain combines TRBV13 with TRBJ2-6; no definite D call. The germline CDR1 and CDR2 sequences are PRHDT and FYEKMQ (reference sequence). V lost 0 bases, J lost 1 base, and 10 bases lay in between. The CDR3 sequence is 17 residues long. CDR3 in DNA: TGTGCCAGCAGCTTAGGGGGTTCCCTTTCTGGGGCCAACGTCCTGACTTTC. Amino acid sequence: CASSLGGSLSGANVLTF.

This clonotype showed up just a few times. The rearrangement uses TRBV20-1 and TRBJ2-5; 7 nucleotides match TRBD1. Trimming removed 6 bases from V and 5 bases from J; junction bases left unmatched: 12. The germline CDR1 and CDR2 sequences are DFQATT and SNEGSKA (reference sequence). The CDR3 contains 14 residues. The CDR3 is CSATPGQLGETQYF. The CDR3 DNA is TGCAGTGCCACCCCGGGACAGCTAGGGGAGACCCAGTACTTC.

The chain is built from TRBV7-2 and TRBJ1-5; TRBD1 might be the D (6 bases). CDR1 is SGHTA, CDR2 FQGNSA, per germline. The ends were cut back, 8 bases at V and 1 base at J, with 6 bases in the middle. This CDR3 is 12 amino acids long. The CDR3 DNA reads TGTGCCAGCGGGGGCAGCAATCAGCCCCAGCATTTT. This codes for CASGGSNQPQHF.

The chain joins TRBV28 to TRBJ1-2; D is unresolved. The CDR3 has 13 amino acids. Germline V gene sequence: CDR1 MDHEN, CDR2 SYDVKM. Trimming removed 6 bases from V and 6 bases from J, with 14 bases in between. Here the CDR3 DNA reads TGTGCCAGCAGCGTGTTAGGCAGCCATGGCTACACCTTC. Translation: CASSVLGSHGYTF.

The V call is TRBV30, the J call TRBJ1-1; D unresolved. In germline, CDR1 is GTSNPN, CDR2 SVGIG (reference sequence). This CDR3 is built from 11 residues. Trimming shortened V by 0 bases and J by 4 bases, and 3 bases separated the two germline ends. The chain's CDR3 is CAWSVLTEAFF. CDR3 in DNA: TGTGCCTGGAGTGTACTCACTGAAGCTTTCTTT.